These T cell receptor beta chains were read from a single sample in a study of graft-versus-host responses after intestinal transplantation. Assay: immunoSEQ multiplex PCR; the TCRdb copy retains only in-frame clones and omits some. The sample lists roughly 19,000 clones, around 95% occurring once. The material sequenced was PBMCs, taken 23 days after intestinal transplant. The source of these receptors is a human patient who received an intestinal transplant, so some T cells may come from the graft donor. The conserved cysteine and the conserved F or W are not part of the CDR3 here.

V gene	J gene	CDR3 protein
TRBV27	TRBJ2-5	ASSLGYQETQY
TRBV5-1	TRBJ2-1	ASSWTSGKYNEQF
TRBV28	TRBJ2-7	ASTSPGTSAYEQY
TRBV7-9	TRBJ1-1	ASSPQDRENTEAF
TRBV11-2	TRBJ1-2	ASSPAPGQTYGYT
TRBV18	TRBJ1-5	ASSPFSNQPQH
TRBV7-9	TRBJ2-4	ASDETGENIQY
TRBV2	TRBJ2-1	ASSPDTANEQF
TRBV6-5	TRBJ2-3	ASRSRTERSQY
TRBV9	TRBJ2-1	ASSFRQGYNEQF
TRBV30	TRBJ2-7	ARSVGQGYEQY
TRBV6-6	TRBJ2-1	ASLQGSQHNEQF
TRBV27	TRBJ1-2	ASSLSRTGGYGYT
TRBV9	TRBJ2-7	ASSVGDRGFTYEQY
TRBV7-8	TRBJ1-2	ASSQFRQTYGYT
TRBV4-1	TRBJ1-4	ASSQEGEKLF
TRBV5-6	TRBJ2-3	ASSFAGTGFFDTQY
TRBV15	TRBJ2-7	ATSREGDWTVEQY
TRBV7-9	TRBJ2-7	ASSLEAGSSYEQY
TRBV5-1	TRBJ2-7	ASSPEGTVSSYEQY
TRBV9	TRBJ2-7	ASSVGRGDVFEQY
TRBV5-6	TRBJ2-5	ASSPGLDKETQY
TRBV7-2	TRBJ1-5	ASSPAGGGNQPQH
TRBV6-5	TRBJ1-2	ASSYSPVSWGYT
TRBV6-1	TRBJ2-7	ASSEPGEVYEQY